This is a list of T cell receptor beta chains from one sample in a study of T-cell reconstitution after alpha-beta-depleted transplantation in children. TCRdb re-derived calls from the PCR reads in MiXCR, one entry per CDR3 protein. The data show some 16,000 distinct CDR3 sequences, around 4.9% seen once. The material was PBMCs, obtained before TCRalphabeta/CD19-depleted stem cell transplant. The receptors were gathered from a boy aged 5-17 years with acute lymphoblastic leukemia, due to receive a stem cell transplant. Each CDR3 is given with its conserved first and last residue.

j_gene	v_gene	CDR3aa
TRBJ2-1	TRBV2	CASRDGSSYNEQFF
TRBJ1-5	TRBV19	CASRKDRGDNQPQHF
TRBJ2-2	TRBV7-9	CASSLGGTGELFF
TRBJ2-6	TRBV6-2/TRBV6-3	CASRLQGTGANVLTF
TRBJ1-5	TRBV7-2	CASSPSGTSYQPQHF
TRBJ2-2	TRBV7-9	CARGPGQLCGELFF
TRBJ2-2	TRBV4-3	CASSQDSIRWYAGELFF
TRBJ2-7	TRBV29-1	CSVEDRQNYEQYF
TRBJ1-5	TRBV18	CASSYLPRTGAHQPQHF
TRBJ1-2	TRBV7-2	CASSTGQGFGYTF
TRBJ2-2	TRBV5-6	CASSYGLAGAFSGELFF